Below, 29 T cell receptor beta chains from the same sample are listed, as sequenced in a study of T cell repertoires in cytomegalovirus infection. TCRdb fed the reads into MiXCR, producing one record per CDR3 protein. The sample includes some 920,000 distinct CDR3 sequences, less than 35% seen only once; the top ten take around 15%. Their specific antigens are unknown. Source: cultured CD8+ T cells from PBMCs, taken from culture after CMV antigen stimulation. The source is a human donor in good health (CMV status not recorded). Some clones in this sample may be carry-over from other donors' samples.

This clonotype has only one observation. The rearrangement links TRBV20-1 to TRBJ1-1; D unclear. Germline-derived CDR1 and CDR2 are DFQATT and SNEGSKA (reference sequence). Deletions cut 2 bases from V and 3 bases from J, with 13 bases between. This CDR3 contains 14 residues. The CDR3 DNA reads TGCAGTGCTAGACAGGCCCCCATGGACACTGAAGCTTTCTTT. Encoded protein: CSARQAPMDTEAFF.

This clonotype was seen more than once but under ten times. The chain couples TRBV6-5 to TRBJ1-6, with a weak D call TRBD1 (5 bases). CDR3 length: 15 amino acids. Germline V CDR1 and CDR2: MNHEY, SVGAGI. V was trimmed by 7 bases and J by 0 bases, leaving 10 bases between them. CDR3 bases: TGTGCCAGCACCTGGGACGTCTCCTATAATTCACCCCTCCACTTT. It yields the protein CASTWDVSYNSPLHF.

This chain connects TRBV7-8 to TRBJ2-3; 10 nucleotides line up with TRBD2. Trimming at V came to 0 bases and at J to 1 base, leaving 10 bases not matched to a gene. Germline V gene sequence: CDR1 SGHVS, CDR2 FQNEAQ. The CDR3 spans 19 residues. The CDR3: CASSLARVAGGRGTDTQYF. The DNA for the CDR3 is TGTGCCAGCAGCTTAGCGAGGGTAGCGGGGGGCCGGGGCACAGATACGCAGTATTTT.

This clonotype has a count of ten or more. The chain carries TRBV7-9 and TRBJ2-1; the D call may be TRBD1 or TRBD2 (5 bases each). The CDR3 extends over 15 amino acids. Between the trimmed V and J ends, which lost 5 bases and 7 bases, there was a span of 18 bases. Germline assignment: CDR1 SEHNR and CDR2 FQNEAQ (reference sequence). The CDR3 bases are TGTGCCAGCAGCCGAACCGGGACCCCAGGGAATGAGCAGTTCTTC. This encodes CASSRTGTPGNEQFF.

V and J are TRBV10-3 and TRBJ2-7; D might be TRBD1 (6 bases). The CDR3 consists of 12 residues. V was cut by 10 bases and J by 5 bases, with 15 bases left in between. Per germline, CDR1 ENHRY and CDR2 SYGVKD. This CDR3 reads CATAQGTHEQYF. The CDR3 DNA follows: TGTGCCACAGCACAGGGTACCCACGAGCAGTACTTC.

This chain connects TRBV7-3 to TRBJ2-1; the D is unclear. Per the germline V gene, CDR1 is SGHTA and CDR2 is FQGTGA. Between the trimmed V and J ends, which lost 6 bases and 9 bases, there was a span of 21 bases. This CDR3 comprises 15 residues. CDR3 bases: TGTGCCAGCAGTTTTAACCCCGCGGCGTTGAGTGAGCAGTTCTTC. This translates into CASSFNPAALSEQFF.

The chain recombines TRBV10-2 with TRBJ2-7; possibly TRBD1 for D (6 bases). Germline CDR1 is WSHSY and CDR2 is SAAADI. This CDR3 region has 11 residues. The ends were cut back, 2 bases at V and 9 bases at J, with 8 bases in the middle. Written as DNA, the CDR3 is TGCGCCAGCAGTGAGAAGGACAGGCAGTACTTC. Translating it yields CASSEKDRQYF.

This clonotype was seen at least ten times. The chain carries TRBV6-1 and TRBJ2-3; TRBD2 might be the D (5 bases). CDR3 length: 13 residues. The V end was cut by 7 bases, the J end by 5 bases, with 13 bases between. CDR1 is MNHNS, CDR2 SASEGT, per germline. The CDR3 sequence: CASNRNSGDTQYF. CDR3 sequence (DNA): TGTGCCAGCAACAGAAACAGCGGAGATACGCAGTATTTT.

A few counts support this clonotype. V is TRBV11-1 and J is TRBJ2-3; the match to TRBD1 covers 7 bases. The CDR3 has 18 residues. With 4 bases clipped from V and 2 bases from J, the junction kept 15 bases outside the gene matches. Germline V gives CDR1 SGHAT, CDR2 FQDESV (reference sequence). CDR3 sequence reads: CASSSRRDRAPHTDTQYF. The CDR3 nucleotides read TGTGCCAGCAGCTCAAGAAGAGACAGGGCTCCTCACACAGATACGCAGTATTTT.

This sequence joins TRBV12-5 and TRBJ1-3; TRBD1 is a possible D gene (5 bases). The V and J ends lost 3 bases and 1 base respectively, with 13 bases between them. CDR3 length: 16 amino acids. The germline V gene encodes CDR1 LGHNT and CDR2 FRNRAP. CDR3 in DNA: TGTGCTAGTGGTTTAGAATTTCAGGGTTCTGGAAACACCATATATTTT. It encodes CASGLEFQGSGNTIYF.

The rearrangement uses TRBV27 and TRBJ2-4; D is tentatively TRBD1 or TRBD2 (5 bases each). The CDR3 is made up of 20 amino acids. CDR1 and CDR2 from the germline V gene are MNHEY and SMNVEV (reference sequence). V lost 3 bases and J 0 bases, leaving 24 bases between the germline ends. The CDR3 DNA sequence: TGTGCCAGCAGTTTCCCCACTTTGAGGGGCGCCCACCTAGCCAAAAACATTCAGTACTTC. Amino acid sequence: CASSFPTLRGAHLAKNIQYF.

There are a few counts of this clonotype. The chain employs TRBV4-1 and TRBJ2-1, with 8 bases aligning to TRBD2. The CDR3 loop spans 16 amino acids. Germline values: CDR1 MGHRA, CDR2 YSYEKL. V shed 1 base, J shed 4 bases, and the junction held 6 bases outside the gene matches. As DNA, the CDR3 is TGCGCCAGCAGCCAAGTCGGGGGGGGCCGTTACAATGAGCAGTTCTTC. Translating gives CASSQVGGGRYNEQFF.

There are a few counts of this clonotype. The rearrangement links TRBV6-1 to TRBJ2-2, with D hard to call. CDR1 is MNHNS and CDR2 is SASEGT in the germline V gene. Trimming removed 6 bases at V and 7 bases at J, with 12 bases between. The CDR3 totals 13 residues. The CDR3: CASSPMSIGELFF. The CDR3 DNA reads TGTGCCAGCAGCCCTATGAGCATCGGGGAGCTGTTTTTT.

This clonotype was seen ten or more times. The chain couples TRBV4-2 to TRBJ1-1; the D gene is possibly TRBD1 (5 bases). Germline-derived CDR1 and CDR2 are LGHNA and YNFKEQ. CDR3 length equals 17 residues. Trimming removed 1 base from V and 0 bases from J, with 15 bases in between. The CDR3 reads CASSQAHGTPMNTEAFF. Written as DNA, the CDR3 is TGTGCCAGCAGCCAAGCCCACGGGACTCCAATGAACACTGAAGCTTTCTTT.

This clonotype was observed many times. This sequence joins TRBV6-2 or TRBV6-3 and TRBJ1-5; no firm D call. CDR3 size: 15 residues. V lost 1 base and J lost 6, with 13 bases in between. Per the germline V gene, CDR1 is MNHEY and CDR2 is SVGEGT. The CDR3 here is CASSYWRDAGQPQHF. CDR3 bases: TGTGCCAGCAGTTACTGGAGAGACGCCGGTCAGCCCCAGCATTTT.

CDR3: CASSSAGDYEQYV. DNA for the CDR3: TGTGCCAGCAGTTCGGCAGGAGACTACGAGCAGTACGTC. This sequence joins TRBV28 and TRBJ2-7; D remains unclear. This CDR3 spans 13 amino acids. Per the germline V gene, CDR1 is MDHEN and CDR2 is SYDVKM. V was pared by 4 bases and J by 3 bases, with 10 bases between.

This clonotype occurred a few times. V and J are TRBV27 and TRBJ2-1; D unclear. Germline assignment: CDR1 MNHEY and CDR2 SMNVEV (reference sequence). V gave up 4 bases and J gave up 3 bases, with 13 bases separating them. CDR3 length: 15 residues. CDR3 loop: CASSSPYSVYNEQFF. CDR3 nucleotide sequence: TGTGCCAGCAGTTCCCCCTACAGCGTCTACAATGAGCAGTTCTTC.

This sequence joins TRBV6-1 and TRBJ2-3; D remains ambiguous. With 2 bases removed from V and 1 base from J, the gap between germline ends came to 13 bases. Germline loops: CDR1 MNHNS, CDR2 SASEGT. The CDR3 contains 16 residues. Written as DNA, the CDR3 is TGTGCCAGCAGTGAAATTTGGGCCAGCCGCACAGATACGCAGTATTTT. It specifies CASSEIWASRTDTQYF.

V and J are TRBV29-1 and TRBJ2-7; tentative D call: TRBD2 (5 bases). This CDR3 is 12 amino acids long. In germline, CDR1 is SQVTM, CDR2 ANQGSEA. Trimming removed 3 bases from V and 3 bases from J, with 9 bases in between. The CDR3 protein is CSVDHGDYEQYF. The CDR3 DNA is TGCAGCGTTGACCACGGGGACTACGAGCAGTACTTC.

The chain joins TRBV10-2 to TRBJ2-7; D could derive from TRBD1 or TRBD2 (6 bases each). Germline CDR1 WSHSY, CDR2 SAAADI. The CDR3 extends over 15 amino acids. V shed 3 bases and J shed 2 bases, with 14 bases lying between them. The CDR3 nucleotides read TGCGCCAGCAGTGACCCGGAGGAGGGGGCCTACGAGCAGTACTTC. Translation: CASSDPEEGAYEQYF.

The chain employs TRBV28 and TRBJ2-1, with 10 bases that match TRBD1. Per germline, CDR1 MDHEN and CDR2 SYDVKM. The CDR3 has 17 residues. With V trimmed by 1 base and J by 6 bases, 9 bases remained unmatched. In DNA form, the CDR3 reads TGTGCCAGCAGTTTATTCAAACGGGACAGGGGAATCAATGAGCAGTTCTTC. Its translation is CASSLFKRDRGINEQFF.

This clonotype was counted only a few times. V is TRBV19 and J is TRBJ1-4; a possible D gene is TRBD1 (6 bases). Trimming removed 2 bases at V and 7 bases at J, with 14 bases between. Germline CDR1 and CDR2: LNHDA and SQIVND (reference sequence). The CDR3 consists of 15 residues. In DNA, the CDR3 is TGTGCCAGTAGTATAAGGGACATCATGGGTGAAAAACTGTTTTTT. Translation: CASSIRDIMGEKLFF.

This clonotype was observed many times. The chain is built from TRBV12-3 or TRBV12-4 and TRBJ1-1, with 7 positions matching TRBD1. CDR3 length equals 12 residues. Trimming cost V 6 bases and J 7 bases; bases outside gene matches: 5. CDR3 loop: CASRQGRVEAFF. The CDR3 coding sequence is TGTGCCAGCAGACAGGGGCGCGTTGAAGCTTTCTTT.

The CDR3 DNA follows: TGCGCCAGCAGCCAAGAATGGACAGGGACCTATGGCTACACCTTC. Its protein is CASSQEWTGTYGYTF. V and J are TRBV4-3 and TRBJ1-2, with 8 bases that match TRBD1. With V trimmed by 0 bases and J by 4 bases, 4 bases remained unmatched. Germline CDR1 reads LGHNA; CDR2 reads YSLEER. The length of the CDR3 is 15 residues.

This clonotype was observed a handful of times. V gene TRBV10-3 combines with J gene TRBJ1-1; tentatively, D is TRBD1 (5 bases). From germline, CDR1 is ENHRY and CDR2 SYGVKD. The CDR3 has 16 amino acids. The ends were cut back, 5 bases at V and 2 bases at J, with 18 bases in the middle. The CDR3 loop is CAISFAWGGGNTEAFF. The DNA of the CDR3 is TGTGCCATCAGTTTCGCCTGGGGGGGAGGCAACACTGAAGCTTTCTTT.

This sequence joins TRBV4-1 and TRBJ2-7, with D possibly being TRBD1 or TRBD2 (5 bases each). The V end lost 4 bases, the J end lost 5 bases, and 15 bases lay between the germline ends. There are 14 residues in the CDR3. Germline loops: CDR1 MGHRA, CDR2 YSYEKL. The CDR3 protein is CASSLGVIGNEQYF. CDR3 DNA sequence: TGCGCCAGCAGCCTGGGGGTCATCGGTAACGAGCAGTACTTC.

This clonotype was detected only a few times. The V gene is TRBV6-2 or TRBV6-3, the J gene TRBJ2-7, with no clear D. This CDR3 spans 13 amino acids. Germline-derived CDR1 and CDR2 are MNHEY and SVGEGT. Deletions cut 6 bases from V and 2 bases from J, with 11 bases between. In DNA form, the CDR3 reads TGTGCCAGCAGCTCCCCCGGTCCCTACGAGCAGTACTTC. This translates into CASSSPGPYEQYF.

This chain joins TRBV27 and TRBJ2-7; D possibly corresponds to TRBD2 (5 bases). The CDR3 loop spans 14 amino acids. V dropped 3 bases and J dropped 3 bases, with 12 bases sitting between them. The V gene's germline CDR1 is MNHEY and CDR2 SMNVEV (reference sequence). The CDR3 loop reads CASSFTLGSYEQYV. CDR3 coding DNA: TGTGCCAGCAGTTTTACCCTAGGGAGCTACGAGCAGTACGTC.

The V and J genes are TRBV7-9 and TRBJ2-1; 7 positions agree with TRBD1. Trimming removed 3 bases from V and 4 bases from J; junction bases left unmatched: 6. CDR3 length: 15 amino acids. Germline CDR1 is SEHNR and CDR2 is FQNEAQ (reference sequence). The CDR3 loop is CASSFEQGPYNEQFF. The CDR3 DNA reads TGTGCCAGCAGCTTTGAACAGGGGCCATACAATGAGCAGTTCTTC.